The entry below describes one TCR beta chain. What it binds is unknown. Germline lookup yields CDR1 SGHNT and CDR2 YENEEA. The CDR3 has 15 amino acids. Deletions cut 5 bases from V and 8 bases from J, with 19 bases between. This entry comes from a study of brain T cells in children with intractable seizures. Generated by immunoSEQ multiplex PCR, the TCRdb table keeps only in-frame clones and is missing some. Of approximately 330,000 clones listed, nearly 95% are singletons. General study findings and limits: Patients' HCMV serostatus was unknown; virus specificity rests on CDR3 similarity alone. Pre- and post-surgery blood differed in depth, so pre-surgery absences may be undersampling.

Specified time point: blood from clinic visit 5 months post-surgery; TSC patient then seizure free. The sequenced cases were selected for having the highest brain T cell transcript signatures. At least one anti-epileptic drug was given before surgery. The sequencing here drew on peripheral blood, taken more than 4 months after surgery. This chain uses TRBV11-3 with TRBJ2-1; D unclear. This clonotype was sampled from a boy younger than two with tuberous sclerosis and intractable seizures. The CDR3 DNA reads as TGTGCCAGCAGCGTAAACCCGTCCCCGGGCGATGAGCAGTTCTTC. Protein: CASSVNPSPGDEQFF.